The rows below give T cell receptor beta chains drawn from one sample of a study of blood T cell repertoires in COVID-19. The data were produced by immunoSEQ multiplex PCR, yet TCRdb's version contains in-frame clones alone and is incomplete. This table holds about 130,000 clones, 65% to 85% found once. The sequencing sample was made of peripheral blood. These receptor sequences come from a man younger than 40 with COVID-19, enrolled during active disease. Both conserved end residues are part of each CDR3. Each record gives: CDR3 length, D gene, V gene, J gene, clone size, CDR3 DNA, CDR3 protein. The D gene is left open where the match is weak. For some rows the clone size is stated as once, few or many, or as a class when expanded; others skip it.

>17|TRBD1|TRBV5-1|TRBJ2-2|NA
TGCGCCAGCAGCCTCCGCCTGGCAGGGGGTAACACCGGGGAGCTGTTTTTT
CASSLRLAGGNTGELFF
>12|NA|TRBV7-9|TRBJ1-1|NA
TGTGCCAGCAGCTCGGTTATGGCTGAAGCTTTCTTT
CASSSVMAEAFF
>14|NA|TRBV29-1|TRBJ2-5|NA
TGCAGCGCCCAATTGGACAGTGGGGAAGAGACCCAGTACTTC
CSAQLDSGEETQYF
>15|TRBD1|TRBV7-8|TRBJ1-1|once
TGTGCCAGCAGCTTAGCGGGACAGTATGACACTGAAGCTTTCTTT
CASSLAGQYDTEAFF
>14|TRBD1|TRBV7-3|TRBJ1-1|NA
TGTGCCAGCAGCCTCGGACAGGCGAACACTGAAGCTTTCTTT
CASSLGQANTEAFF
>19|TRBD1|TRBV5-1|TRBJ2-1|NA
TGCGCCAGCAGCTTGCGGGGACCCCCCGGGACAGGGATTTACAATGAGCAGTTCTTC
CASSLRGPPGTGIYNEQFF
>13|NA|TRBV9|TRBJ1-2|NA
TGTGCCAGCAGCCCAGGGGAGTCCTATGGCTACACCTTC
CASSPGESYGYTF
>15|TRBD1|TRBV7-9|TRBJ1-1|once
TGTGCCAGCAGCAAAGGGACAGGGAGGGGCACTGAAGCTTTCTTT
CASSKGTGRGTEAFF
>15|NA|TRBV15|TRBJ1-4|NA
TGTGCCACCAGCAGCGGAGGGGCAACTAATGAAAAACTGTTTTTT
CATSSGGATNEKLFF
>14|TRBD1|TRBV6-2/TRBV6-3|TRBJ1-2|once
TGTGCCAGCAGTTACCCCTCGACAGGGGAAGGCTACACCTTC
CASSYPSTGEGYTF
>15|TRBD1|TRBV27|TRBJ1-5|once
TGTGCCAGCAGTTCGGGACAGAGGTACAATCAGCCCCAGCATTTT
CASSSGQRYNQPQHF
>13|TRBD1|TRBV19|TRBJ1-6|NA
TGTGCCGGCCGGGGACAGGGGAATTCACCCCTCCACTTT
CAGRGQGNSPLHF
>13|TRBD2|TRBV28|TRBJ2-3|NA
TGTGCCAGCAGTTTTGCTAGCGGGGGTACGCAGTATTTT
CASSFASGGTQYF
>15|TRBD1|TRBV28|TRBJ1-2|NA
TGTGCCAGCAGCACCGGGACAGGGAAGGAATATGGCTACACCTTC
CASSTGTGKEYGYTF
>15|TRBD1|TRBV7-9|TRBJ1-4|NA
TGTGCCAGCAGCATGGACAGGGGTACTAATGAAAAACTGTTTTTT
CASSMDRGTNEKLFF
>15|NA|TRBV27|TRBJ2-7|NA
TGTGCCAGCAGTCTACAGGGTCGATTCTCCCACGAGCAGTACTTC
CASSLQGRFSHEQYF
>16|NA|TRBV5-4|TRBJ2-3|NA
TGTGCCAGCAGCTTGGAACACTTTTCGGGTCAGTCGGCGCAGTATTTT
CASSLEHFSGQSAQYF
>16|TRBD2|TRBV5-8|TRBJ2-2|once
TGTGCCAGCAGCTTGGGGCTAGCGGGAGGGCCAGAGGAGCTGTTTTTT
CASSLGLAGGPEELFF
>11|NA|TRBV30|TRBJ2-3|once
TGTGCCTGCACGGGGAGGGATACGCAGTATTTT
CACTGRDTQYF
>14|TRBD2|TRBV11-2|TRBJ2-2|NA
TGTGCCAGCGGCCTACTAGCGGGAGGTGAGGAGCTGTTTTTT
CASGLLAGGEELFF
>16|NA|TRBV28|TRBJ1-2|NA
TGTGCCAGCAGCCGAGGCCCGGCGGGGGCTAACTATGGCTACACCTTC
CASSRGPAGANYGYTF
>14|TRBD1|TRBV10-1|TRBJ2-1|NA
TGCGCCAGCAGTAGGCAGGGGGCATGGAATGAGCAGTTCTTC
CASSRQGAWNEQFF
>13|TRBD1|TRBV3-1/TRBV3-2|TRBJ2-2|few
TGTGCCAGCAGCCGAGACAGGGCCGGGGAGCTGTTTTTT
CASSRDRAGELFF
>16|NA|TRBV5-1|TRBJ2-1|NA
TGCGCCAGCAGCTTGGGGGCTAGCCGGTCGACCAATGAGCAGTTCTTC
CASSLGASRSTNEQFF
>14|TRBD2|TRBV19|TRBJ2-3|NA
TGTGCCTCCAGGGTAGCGGGGCCGACAGATACGCAGTATTTT
CASRVAGPTDTQYF
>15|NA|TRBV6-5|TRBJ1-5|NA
TGTGCCAGCAGATTCGGCGCCTTAGGGGCGCAGCCCCAGCATTTT
CASRFGALGAQPQHF
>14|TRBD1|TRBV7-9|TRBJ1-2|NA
TGTGCCAGCAGCACAGGGACAGGGGGTTATGGCTACACCTTC
CASSTGTGGYGYTF
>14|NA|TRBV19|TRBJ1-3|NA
TGTGCCAGTAGTATTGGGGCAGCTGGAAACACCATATATTTT
CASSIGAAGNTIYF
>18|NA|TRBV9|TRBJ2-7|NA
TGTGCCAGCAGCGTATCGGGAGCCGGCACCACCATTGAATACGAGCAGTACTTC
CASSVSGAGTTIEYEQYF
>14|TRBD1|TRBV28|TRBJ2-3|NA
TGTGCCAGCAGTTTACCGGGACAGCCAGATACGCAGTATTTT
CASSLPGQPDTQYF
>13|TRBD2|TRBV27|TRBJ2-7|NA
TGTGCCAGCAGTTTAGGACTAGCCTACGAGCAGTACTTC
CASSLGLAYEQYF
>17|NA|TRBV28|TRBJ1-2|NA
TGTGCCAGCAGTGCCCGGGACATGCCTTCCCCCGTCTATGGCTACACCTTC
CASSARDMPSPVYGYTF
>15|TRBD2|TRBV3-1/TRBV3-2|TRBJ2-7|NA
TGTGCCAGCAGCCAAGATCTGGGACTAGCGTGGGAGCAGTACTTC
CASSQDLGLAWEQYF
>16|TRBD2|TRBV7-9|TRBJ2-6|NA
TGTGCCAGCAGCCTCCGCGGGGGCTCTGGGGCCAACGTCCTGACTTTC
CASSLRGGSGANVLTF
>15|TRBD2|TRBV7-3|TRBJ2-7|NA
TGTGCCAGCAGCTATCCGGGACTAGCGGGGGAGGAGCAGTACTTC
CASSYPGLAGEEQYF
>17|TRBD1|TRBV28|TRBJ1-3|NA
TGTGCCAGCAGCTCGGGACAGGGGGCTTTCGGTGGAAACACCATATATTTT
CASSSGQGAFGGNTIYF
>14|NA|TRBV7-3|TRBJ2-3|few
TGTGCCAGCAGCAGGAGCGGGCAATGGGATACGCAGTATTTT
CASSRSGQWDTQYF
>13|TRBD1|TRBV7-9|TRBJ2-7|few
TGTGCTACCCCGGGACAGAGCTCCTACGAGCAGTACTTC
CATPGQSSYEQYF
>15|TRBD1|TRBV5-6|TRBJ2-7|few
TGTGCCAGCAGCTTAGACAGGGTTGATCACTACGAGCAGTACTTC
CASSLDRVDHYEQYF
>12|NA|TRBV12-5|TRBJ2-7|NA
TGTGCTAGTGGTTTCGGGGGGCACGAGCAGTACTTC
CASGFGGHEQYF
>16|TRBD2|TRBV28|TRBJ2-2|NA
TGTGCCAGCACCATGGGAGGGGTTGCGAACACCGGGGAGCTGTTTTTT
CASTMGGVANTGELFF
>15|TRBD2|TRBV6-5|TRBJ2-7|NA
TGTGCCAGCAGTTACAACGGGGGAGGGACCTACGAGCAGTACTTC
CASSYNGGGTYEQYF